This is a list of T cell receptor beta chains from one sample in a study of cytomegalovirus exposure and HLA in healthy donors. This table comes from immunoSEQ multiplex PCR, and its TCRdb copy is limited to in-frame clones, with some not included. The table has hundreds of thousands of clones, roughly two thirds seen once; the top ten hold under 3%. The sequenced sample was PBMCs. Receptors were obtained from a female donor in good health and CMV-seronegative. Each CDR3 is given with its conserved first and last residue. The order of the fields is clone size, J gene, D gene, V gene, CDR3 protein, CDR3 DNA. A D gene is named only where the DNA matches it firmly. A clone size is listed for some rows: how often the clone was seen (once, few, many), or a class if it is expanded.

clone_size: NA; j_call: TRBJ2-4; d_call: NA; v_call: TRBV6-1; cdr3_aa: CASSGDRLLAKNIQYF; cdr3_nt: TGTGCCAGCAGTGGAGACAGACTTCTAGCCAAAAACATTCAGTACTTC
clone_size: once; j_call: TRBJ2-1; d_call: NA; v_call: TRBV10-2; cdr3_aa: CASSESRDSSYNEQFF; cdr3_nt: TGCGCCAGCAGTGAGAGTCGGGACTCCTCCTACAATGAGCAGTTCTTC
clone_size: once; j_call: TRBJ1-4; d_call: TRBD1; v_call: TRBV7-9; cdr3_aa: CSSSQPGQNEKLFF; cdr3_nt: TGTTCCAGCAGCCAACCGGGACAGAATGAAAAACTGTTTTTT
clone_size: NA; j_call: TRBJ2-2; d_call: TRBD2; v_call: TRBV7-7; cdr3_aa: CASSLVAGGPDGELFF; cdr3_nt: TGTGCCAGCAGCTTAGTAGCGGGAGGGCCCGACGGGGAGCTGTTTTTT
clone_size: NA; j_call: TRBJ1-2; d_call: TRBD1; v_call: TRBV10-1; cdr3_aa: CAIIGTGIYGYTF; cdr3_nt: TGCGCCATCATAGGGACAGGGATCTATGGCTACACCTTC
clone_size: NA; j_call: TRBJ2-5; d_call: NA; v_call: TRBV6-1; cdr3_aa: CASSEGPDRNLETQYF; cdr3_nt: TGTGCCAGCAGTGAAGGTCCCGACAGGAACTTGGAGACCCAGTACTTC
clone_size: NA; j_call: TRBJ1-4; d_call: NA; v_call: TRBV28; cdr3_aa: CASSLRGHKNEKLFF; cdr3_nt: TGTGCCAGCAGTTTACGAGGACACAAGAATGAAAAACTGTTTTTT
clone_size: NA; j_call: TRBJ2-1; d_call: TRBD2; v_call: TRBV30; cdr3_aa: CAWSVPRGRASEQFF; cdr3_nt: TGTGCCTGGAGTGTACCCCGAGGGAGGGCCTCCGAGCAGTTCTTC
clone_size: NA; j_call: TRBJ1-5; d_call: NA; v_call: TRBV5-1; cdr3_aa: CASSPAPGQPQHF; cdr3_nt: TGCGCCAGCTCCCCTGCCCCGGGTCAGCCCCAGCATTTT
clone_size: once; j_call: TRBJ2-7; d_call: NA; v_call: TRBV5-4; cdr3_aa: CASSLGGTLEQYF; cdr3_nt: TGTGCCAGCAGCTTGGGAGGAACCTTAGAGCAGTACTTC
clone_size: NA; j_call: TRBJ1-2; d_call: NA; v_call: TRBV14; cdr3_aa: CASSQVRDRGYGYTF; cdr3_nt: TGTGCCAGCAGCCAAGTGCGGGATCGCGGCTATGGCTACACCTTC
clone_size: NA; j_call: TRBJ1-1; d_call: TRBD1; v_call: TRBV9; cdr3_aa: CASSALQGTNTEAFF; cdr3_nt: TGTGCCAGCAGCGCACTACAGGGGACGAACACTGAAGCTTTCTTT
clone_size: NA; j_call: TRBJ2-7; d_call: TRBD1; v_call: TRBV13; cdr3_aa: CASSASGTGDGGQYF; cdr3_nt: TGTGCCAGCAGCGCCTCCGGGACAGGGGACGGCGGGCAGTACTTC
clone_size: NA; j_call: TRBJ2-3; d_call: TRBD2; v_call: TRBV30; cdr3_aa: CAWTSGSPRQYF; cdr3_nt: TGTGCCTGGACTAGCGGGAGCCCAAGGCAGTATTTT
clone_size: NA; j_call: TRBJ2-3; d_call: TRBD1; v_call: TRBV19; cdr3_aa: CASSGQGATDTQYF; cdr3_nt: TGTGCCAGTAGCGGACAGGGGGCCACAGATACGCAGTATTTT
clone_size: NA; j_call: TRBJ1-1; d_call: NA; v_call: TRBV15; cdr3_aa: CATSRPGTLNTEAFF; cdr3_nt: TGTGCCACCAGCAGACCCGGGACATTGAACACTGAAGCTTTCTTT
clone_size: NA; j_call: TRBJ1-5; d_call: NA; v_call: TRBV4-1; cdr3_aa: CASSQGLREIGNQPQHF; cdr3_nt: TGCGCCAGCAGCCAAGGCTTGAGGGAGATTGGCAATCAGCCCCAGCATTTT
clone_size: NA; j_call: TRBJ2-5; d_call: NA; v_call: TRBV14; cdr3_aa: CASSQDSTGQRETQYF; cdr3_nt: TGTGCCAGCAGCCAAGATAGCACAGGGCAGCGAGAGACCCAGTACTTC
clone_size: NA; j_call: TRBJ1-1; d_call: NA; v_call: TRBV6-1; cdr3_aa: CASSERVTEAFF; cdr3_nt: TGTGCCAGCAGTGAACGAGTTACTGAAGCTTTCTTT
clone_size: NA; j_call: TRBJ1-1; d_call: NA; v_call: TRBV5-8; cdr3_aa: CASSLLDRRKGAFF; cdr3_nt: TGTGCCAGCAGCTTGTTAGACAGAAGGAAGGGGGCTTTCTTT
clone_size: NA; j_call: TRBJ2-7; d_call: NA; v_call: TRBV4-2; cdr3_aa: CASSLDQGAKPYEQYF; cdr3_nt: TGTGCCAGCAGCCTTGATCAGGGCGCAAAGCCCTACGAGCAGTACTTC
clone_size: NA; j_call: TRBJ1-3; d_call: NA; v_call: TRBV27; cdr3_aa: CASSPSFSGNTIYF; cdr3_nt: TGTGCCAGCAGTCCAAGCTTCTCTGGAAACACCATATATTTT
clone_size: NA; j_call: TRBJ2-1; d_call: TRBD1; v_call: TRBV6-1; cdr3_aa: CASRVDRGNYNEQFF; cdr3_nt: TGTGCCAGCAGAGTCGACAGGGGGAACTACAATGAGCAGTTCTTC
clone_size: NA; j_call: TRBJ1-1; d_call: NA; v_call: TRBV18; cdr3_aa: CASSPTPREAFF; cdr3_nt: TGTGCCAGCTCACCGACTCCGAGGGAAGCTTTCTTT
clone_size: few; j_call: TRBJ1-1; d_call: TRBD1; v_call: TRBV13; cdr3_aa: CASSIGQGTTEAFF; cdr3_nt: TGTGCCAGCAGCATCGGACAGGGGACCACTGAAGCTTTCTTT
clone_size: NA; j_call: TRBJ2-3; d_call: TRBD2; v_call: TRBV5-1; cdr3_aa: CASDYLAGSTDTQYF; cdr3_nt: TGCGCCAGCGACTACCTAGCGGGGAGCACAGATACGCAGTATTTT
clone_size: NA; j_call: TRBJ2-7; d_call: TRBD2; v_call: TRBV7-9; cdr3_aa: CSSSGLGGNYEQYF; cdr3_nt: TGTTCCAGCAGTGGACTAGGCGGTAACTACGAGCAGTACTTC
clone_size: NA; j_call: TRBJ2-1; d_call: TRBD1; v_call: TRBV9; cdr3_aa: CASSTGTGDNNEQFF; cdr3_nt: TGTGCCAGCAGCACAGGGACAGGGGATAACAATGAGCAGTTCTTC
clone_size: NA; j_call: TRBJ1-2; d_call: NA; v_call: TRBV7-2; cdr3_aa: CASSFGAGKYGYTF; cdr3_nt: TGTGCCAGCAGCTTTGGGGCAGGAAAGTATGGCTACACCTTC
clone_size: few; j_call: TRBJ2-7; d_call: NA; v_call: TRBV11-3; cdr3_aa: CASSLSNYEQYF; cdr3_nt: TGTGCCAGCAGCTTGTCAAACTACGAGCAGTACTTC
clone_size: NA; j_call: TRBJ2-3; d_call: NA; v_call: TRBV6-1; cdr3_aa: CASSVRLVDTQYF; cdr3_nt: TGTGCCAGCAGTGTCCGACTGGTGGATACGCAGTATTTT
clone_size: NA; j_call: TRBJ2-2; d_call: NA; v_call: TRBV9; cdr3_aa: CASSPREVEPSGELFF; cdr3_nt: TGTGCCAGCAGCCCTCGAGAGGTAGAACCCTCCGGGGAGCTGTTTTTT
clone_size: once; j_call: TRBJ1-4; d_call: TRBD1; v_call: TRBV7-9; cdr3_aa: CASSPGQGGEKLFF; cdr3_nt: TGTGCCAGCAGCCCTGGACAGGGCGGTGAAAAACTGTTTTTT
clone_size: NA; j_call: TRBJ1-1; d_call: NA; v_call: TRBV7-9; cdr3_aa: CASSLDSPYTEAFF; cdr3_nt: TGTGCCAGCAGCCTTGACAGCCCATACACTGAAGCTTTCTTT
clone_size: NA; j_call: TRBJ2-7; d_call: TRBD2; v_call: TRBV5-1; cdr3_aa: CASSIAGEQYF; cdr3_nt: TGCGCCAGCAGCATAGCGGGCGAGCAGTACTTC
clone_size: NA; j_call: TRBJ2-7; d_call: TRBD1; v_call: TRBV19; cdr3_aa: CASSGQGTIVSYEQYF; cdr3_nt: TGTGCCAGTAGTGGACAGGGGACCATAGTCTCCTACGAGCAGTACTTC
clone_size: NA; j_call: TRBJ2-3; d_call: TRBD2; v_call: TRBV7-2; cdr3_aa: CASSLGLAGDTQYF; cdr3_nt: TGTGCCAGCAGCTTAGGGTTAGCGGGAGATACGCAGTATTTT
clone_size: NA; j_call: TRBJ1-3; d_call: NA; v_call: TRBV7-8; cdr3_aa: CASSPDSYSGNTIYF; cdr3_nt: TGTGCCAGCAGCCCGGACAGTTACTCTGGAAACACCATATATTTT
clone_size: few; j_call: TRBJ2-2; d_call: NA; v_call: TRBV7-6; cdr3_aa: CASSSGGTSTGELFF; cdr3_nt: TGTGCCAGCAGCTCAGGTGGAACTAGTACCGGGGAGCTGTTTTTT
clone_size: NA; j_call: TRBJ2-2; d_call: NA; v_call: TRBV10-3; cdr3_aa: CAISDFPRGGVPGELFF; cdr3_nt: TGTGCCATCAGTGATTTCCCCCGCGGCGGGGTCCCCGGGGAGCTGTTTTTT